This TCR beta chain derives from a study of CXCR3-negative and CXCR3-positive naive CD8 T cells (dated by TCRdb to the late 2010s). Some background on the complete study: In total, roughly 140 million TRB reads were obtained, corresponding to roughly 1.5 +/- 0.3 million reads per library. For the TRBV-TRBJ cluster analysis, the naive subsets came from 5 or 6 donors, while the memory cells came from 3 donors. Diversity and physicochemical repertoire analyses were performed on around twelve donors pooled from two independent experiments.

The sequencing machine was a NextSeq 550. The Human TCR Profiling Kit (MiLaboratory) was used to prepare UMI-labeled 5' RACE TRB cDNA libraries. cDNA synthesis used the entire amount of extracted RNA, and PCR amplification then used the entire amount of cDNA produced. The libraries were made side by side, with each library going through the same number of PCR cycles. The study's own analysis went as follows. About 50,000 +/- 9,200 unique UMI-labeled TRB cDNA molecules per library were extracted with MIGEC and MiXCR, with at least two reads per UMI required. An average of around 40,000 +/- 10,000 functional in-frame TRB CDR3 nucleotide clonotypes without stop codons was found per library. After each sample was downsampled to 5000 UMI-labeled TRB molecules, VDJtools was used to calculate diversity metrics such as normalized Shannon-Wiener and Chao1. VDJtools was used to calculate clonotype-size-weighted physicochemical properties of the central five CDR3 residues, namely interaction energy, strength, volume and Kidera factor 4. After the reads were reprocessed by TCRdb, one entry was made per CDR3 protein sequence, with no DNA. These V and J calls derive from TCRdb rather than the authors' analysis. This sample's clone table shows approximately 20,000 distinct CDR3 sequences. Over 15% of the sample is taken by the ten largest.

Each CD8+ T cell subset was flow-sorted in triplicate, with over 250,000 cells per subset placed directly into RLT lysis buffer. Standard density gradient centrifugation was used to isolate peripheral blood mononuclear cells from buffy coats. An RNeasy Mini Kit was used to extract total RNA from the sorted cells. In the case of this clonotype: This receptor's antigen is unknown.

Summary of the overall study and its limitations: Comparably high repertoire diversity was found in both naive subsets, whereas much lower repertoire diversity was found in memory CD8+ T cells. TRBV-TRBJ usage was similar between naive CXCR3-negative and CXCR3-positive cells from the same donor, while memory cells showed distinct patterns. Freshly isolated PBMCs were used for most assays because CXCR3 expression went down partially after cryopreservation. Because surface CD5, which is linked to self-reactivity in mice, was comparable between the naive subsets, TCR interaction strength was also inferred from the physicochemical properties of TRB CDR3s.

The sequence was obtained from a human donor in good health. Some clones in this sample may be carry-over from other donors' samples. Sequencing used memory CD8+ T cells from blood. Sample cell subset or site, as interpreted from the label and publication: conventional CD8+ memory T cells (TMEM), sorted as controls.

The CDR3 in this case is CASSQDPRRMHEQYF. Recombination joined TRBV3-1 with TRBJ2-7; TCRdb lists TRBD1, though no DNA is available to test this call. Reading from cysteine to phenylalanine, the CDR3 counts 15 amino acids. No DNA is recorded. From a lookup of the germline V gene (reference sequence), CDR1 and CDR2 are LGHDT and YNNKEL.